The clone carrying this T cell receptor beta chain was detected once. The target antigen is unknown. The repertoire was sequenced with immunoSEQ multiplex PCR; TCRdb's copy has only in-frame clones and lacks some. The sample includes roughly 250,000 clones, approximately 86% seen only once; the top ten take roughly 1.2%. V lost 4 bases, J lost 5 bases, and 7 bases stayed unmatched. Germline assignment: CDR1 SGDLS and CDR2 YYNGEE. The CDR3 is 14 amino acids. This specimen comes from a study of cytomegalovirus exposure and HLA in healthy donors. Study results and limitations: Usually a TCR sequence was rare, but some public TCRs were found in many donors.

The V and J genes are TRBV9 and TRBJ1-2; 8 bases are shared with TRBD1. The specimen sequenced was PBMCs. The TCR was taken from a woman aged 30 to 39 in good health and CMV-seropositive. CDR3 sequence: CASSSPDRGYGYTF. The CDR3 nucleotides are TGTGCCAGCAGCTCTCCCGACAGGGGATATGGCTACACCTTC.